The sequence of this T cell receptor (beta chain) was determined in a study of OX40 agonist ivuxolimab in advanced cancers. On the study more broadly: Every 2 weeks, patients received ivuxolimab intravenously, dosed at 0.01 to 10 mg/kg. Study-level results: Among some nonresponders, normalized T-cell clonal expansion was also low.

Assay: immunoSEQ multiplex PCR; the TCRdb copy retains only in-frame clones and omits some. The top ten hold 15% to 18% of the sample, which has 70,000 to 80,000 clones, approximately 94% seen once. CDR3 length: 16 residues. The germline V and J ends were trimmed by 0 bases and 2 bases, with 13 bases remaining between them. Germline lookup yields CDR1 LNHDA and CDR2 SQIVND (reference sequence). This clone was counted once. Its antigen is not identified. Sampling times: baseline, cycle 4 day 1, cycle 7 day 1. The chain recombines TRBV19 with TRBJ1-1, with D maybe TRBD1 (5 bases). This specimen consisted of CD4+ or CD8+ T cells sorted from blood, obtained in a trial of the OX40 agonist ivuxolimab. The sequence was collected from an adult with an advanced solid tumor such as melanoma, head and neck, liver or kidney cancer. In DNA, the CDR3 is TGTGCCAGTAGTATAGAGGGGGAGTGGTTAAACACTGAAGCTTTCTTT. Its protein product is CASSIEGEWLNTEAFF.